A single sample gave rise to the 30 T cell receptor beta chains below, sequenced in a study of T cells in Graves' hyperthyroidism and ophthalmopathy. RNA transcripts provided the source from which TCR beta CDR3 regions were amplified. HTBI primers drove first-round RT-PCR of the TCR CDR3. MiXCR was run by TCRdb on the multiplex PCR reads, yielding one entry per CDR3 protein. Of roughly 570,000 distinct CDR3 sequences in the sample, 15% to 19% were seen once. The sequenced sample was blood. These receptors originate from a woman aged 25 to 39 with Graves' hyperthyroidism.

The chain is built from TRBV2 and TRBJ1-2, with TRBD1 identical over 10 bases. The ends lost 4 bases at V and 4 bases at J; junction bases unmatched: 3. The CDR3 spans 14 residues. Germline V gene data show CDR1 as SNHLY and CDR2 as FYNNEI. The CDR3 bases are TGTGCCAGCAGTGGACAGGGGGCAAGCTATGGCTACACCTTC. Residues: CASSGQGASYGYTF.

This clonotype was seen ten or more times. The chain is built from TRBV7-9 and TRBJ2-4, with D uncertain. Germline CDR1 reads SEHNR; CDR2 reads FQNEAQ (reference sequence). The V end was cut by 1 base, the J end by 0 bases, with 13 bases between. The CDR3 spans 17 residues. CDR3 in amino acids: CASSLGSLALAKNIQYF. DNA of the CDR3: TGTGCCAGCAGCTTAGGTTCGCTCGCGCTAGCCAAAAACATTCAGTACTTC. The full variable domain, completed using reference TRBV7-9 and TRBJ2-4, is DTGVSQNPRHKITKRGQNVTFRCDPISEHNRLYWYRQTLGQGPEFLTYFQNEAQLEKSRLLSDRFSAERPKGSFSTLEIQRTEQGDSAMYLCASSLGSLALAKNIQYFGAGTRLSVL.

The sample holds many counts of this clonotype. The chain has TRBV7-2 and TRBJ2-1; D ambiguous. This CDR3 contains 11 residues. V was clipped by 6 bases and J by 9 bases, with 9 bases between them. Germline values: CDR1 SGHTA, CDR2 FQGNSA. CDR3 nucleotides: TGTGCCAGCAGTTCCCCGCGTGAGCAGTTCTTC. This sequence encodes CASSSPREQFF.

This clonotype was found many times. The chain employs TRBV7-2 and TRBJ1-6, with D perhaps TRBD1 (6 bases). In germline, CDR1 is SGHTA, CDR2 FQGNSA. This CDR3 has 19 residues. The V end was cut by 5 bases, the J end by 2 bases, with 22 bases between. Here the CDR3 reads CASSLTEQGQAAYNSPLHF. The DNA for the CDR3 is TGTGCCAGCAGCCTAACGGAGCAGGGACAAGCGGCCTATAATTCACCCCTCCACTTT.

In this sample, this clonotype turned up many times. The chain has TRBV7-2 and TRBJ1-5; D is unresolved. The germline CDR1 and CDR2 sequences are SGHTA and FQGNSA. V dropped 3 bases and J dropped 2 bases, with 11 bases sitting between them. The CDR3 is 15 residues long. CDR3 sequence: CASSFGDTRNQPQHF. CDR3 in DNA: TGTGCCAGCAGCTTTGGCGACACCCGCAATCAGCCCCAGCATTTT.

CDR3 sequence: CASSGGTSYIPYEQYF. CDR3 DNA sequence: TGTGCCAGTAGTGGAGGGACTAGCTATATCCCCTACGAGCAGTACTTC. V and J are TRBV19 and TRBJ2-7; TRBD2 agrees at 9 bases. CDR1 is LNHDA and CDR2 is SQIVND in the germline V gene (reference sequence). Unmatched junction bases numbered 10, after V lost 5 bases and J lost 2 bases. This CDR3 has 16 residues. Complete variable domain (other parts from reference TRBV19 and TRBJ2-7): DGGITQSPKYLFRKEGQNVTLSCEQNLNHDAMYWYRQDPGQGLRLIYYSQIVNDFQKGDIAEGYSVSREKKESFPLTVTSAQKNPTAFYLCASSGGTSYIPYEQYFGPGTRLTVT.

In this sample, this clonotype turned up a few times. V usage is TRBV29-1 and J usage is TRBJ2-4; 14 bases fit TRBD2. Germline V gene lookup returns CDR1 SQVTM and CDR2 ANQGSEA. The V segment lost 7 bases and the J segment 3 bases; nucleotides outside the gene matches: 8. The CDR3 has 16 amino acids. This CDR3 is CSAKPGLAGVKNIQYF. The CDR3 region has the DNA TGCAGCGCTAAACCGGGACTAGCGGGAGTCAAAAACATTCAGTACTTC.

This clonotype was picked up many times. The chain employs TRBV7-9 and TRBJ2-1; D call uncertain. Germline values: CDR1 SEHNR, CDR2 FQNEAQ (reference sequence). This CDR3 comprises 13 residues. V lost 0 bases and J 4 bases, leaving 4 bases between the germline ends. As DNA, the CDR3 is TGTGCCAGCAGCTTAGCCGAGTACAATGAGCAGTTCTTC. Translation: CASSLAEYNEQFF.

The sample holds one count of this clonotype. This sequence joins TRBV3-1 and TRBJ2-2; D gene ambiguous. Germline V gives CDR1 LGHDT, CDR2 YNNKEL (reference sequence). The CDR3 spans 15 residues. Deletions cut 0 bases from V and 1 base from J, with 6 bases between. The CDR3, as DNA: TGTGCCAGCAGCCAAGATTATGGGAACACCGGGGAGCTGTTTTTT. Translation gives CASSQDYGNTGELFF.

This clonotype was recorded many times. The gene calls are TRBV5-1 and TRBJ1-6, with 8 bases that match TRBD1. The CDR3 consists of 14 residues. V dropped 4 bases and J dropped 10; count of bases not matched to a gene: 7. CDR1 and CDR2 from the germline V gene are SGHRS and YFSETQ. This CDR3 is CASSGGQGGSPLHF. In DNA form, the CDR3 reads TGCGCCAGCAGCGGAGGACAGGGCGGCTCACCCCTCCACTTT.

In its sample, this clonotype was seen many times. The V and J genes are TRBV7-2 and TRBJ2-7; TRBD1 agrees at 9 bases. The germline CDR1 and CDR2 sequences are SGHTA and FQGNSA. CDR3 length equals 13 residues. Trimming cost V 5 bases and J 6 bases; bases outside gene matches: 5. The CDR3 loop reads CASSRGTGLEQYF. The CDR3 DNA sequence: TGTGCCAGCAGCAGAGGGACAGGGCTCGAGCAGTACTTC.

This clonotype was counted ten times or more. This chain joins TRBV27 and TRBJ2-3, with a possible D match to TRBD2 (5 bases). CDR3 size: 13 residues. V lost 7 bases to trimming and J lost 6 bases, with 14 bases between them. CDR1 and CDR2 (germline): MNHEY, SMNVEV (reference sequence). CDR3: CASTPIWEDTQYF. CDR3 nucleotides: TGTGCCAGCACCCCCATTTGGGAGGATACGCAGTATTTT.

This clonotype appeared once. This sequence joins TRBV5-1 and TRBJ2-1; TRBD2 matches at 14 bases. The germline gives CDR1 SGHRS, CDR2 YFSETQ. Trimming removed 4 bases from V and 3 bases from J; junction bases left unmatched: 3. The CDR3 is made up of 16 amino acids. CDR3 DNA sequence: TGCGCCAGCAGCCAGGGACTAGCGGGAGTCTACAATGAGCAGTTCTTC. It encodes CASSQGLAGVYNEQFF.

This clonotype was counted at least ten times. The chain couples TRBV20-1 to TRBJ2-3; no definite D call. The CDR3 covers 15 residues. The germline V and J ends were trimmed by 1 base and 0 bases, with 11 bases remaining between them. From germline, CDR1 is DFQATT and CDR2 SNEGSKA (reference sequence). The CDR3 sequence: CSARGRRSSTDTQYF. The CDR3 nucleotides are TGCAGTGCTAGAGGAAGAAGATCGAGCACAGATACGCAGTATTTT.

This clonotype was counted many times. V gene TRBV3-1 combines with J gene TRBJ1-1; D not resolved. The germline V and J ends were trimmed by 1 base and 5 bases, with 8 bases remaining between them. CDR3 size: 13 residues. Germline-derived CDR1 and CDR2 are LGHDT and YNNKEL (reference sequence). DNA of the CDR3: TGTGCCAGCAGCCAAGGTAGGAAGACTGAAGCTTTCTTT. Protein product: CASSQGRKTEAFF. Full variable domain (outside the CDR3, taken from reference TRBV3-1 and TRBJ1-1): DTAVSQTPKYLVTQMGNDKSIKCEQNLGHDTMYWYKQDSKKFLKIMFSYNNKELIINETVPNRFSPKSPDKAHLNLHINSLELGDSAVYFCASSQGRKTEAFFGQGTRLTVV.

This clonotype was seen more than once but under ten times. This chain uses TRBV9 with TRBJ2-7; D gene unclear. The length of the CDR3 is 15 residues. V shed 0 bases and J shed 3 bases, with 13 bases lying between them. CDR1 is SGDLS and CDR2 is YYNGEE in the germline V gene. CDR3 coding DNA: TGTGCCAGCAGCGTAGCTCCACCTTCGAACTACGAGCAGTACTTC. Translation: CASSVAPPSNYEQYF.

A few counts support this clonotype. The chain is built from TRBV19 and TRBJ1-6; 7 positions agree with TRBD1. The CDR3 spans 15 residues. V shed 5 bases, J shed 11 bases, and the junction held 12 bases outside the gene matches. The germline CDR1 and CDR2 sequences are LNHDA and SQIVND (reference sequence). The CDR3 DNA reads TGTGCCAGTAGTCCCCCTGGTGTCAGGGGGGCACCCCTCCACTTT. Its translation: CASSPPGVRGAPLHF.

This clonotype came up a few times. This chain uses TRBV12-3 or TRBV12-4 with TRBJ1-2; 11 bases are a match to TRBD1. Trimming at V came to 5 bases and at J to 6 bases, leaving 2 bases not matched to a gene. The CDR3 has 13 residues. The CDR3 sequence: CASSGQGADGYTF. CDR3 in DNA: TGTGCCAGCAGTGGACAGGGGGCAGATGGCTACACCTTC.

There are many counts of this clonotype. The chain combines TRBV7-6 with TRBJ2-3, with 10 positions matching TRBD2. Losses at the gene ends were 3 bases for V and 2 bases for J; bases not matched to a gene: 14. The CDR3 is made up of 19 amino acids. Germline CDR1 SGHVS, CDR2 FNYEAQ. CDR3 in amino acids: CASSFPEAGGPSNTDTQYF. CDR3 sequence (DNA): TGTGCCAGCAGCTTTCCCGAAGCGGGAGGGCCGTCGAACACAGATACGCAGTATTTT.

This clonotype was seen ten or more times. The genes are TRBV5-6 and TRBJ1-4; D gene unclear. Germline loops: CDR1 SGHDT, CDR2 YYEEEE. The CDR3 runs 13 residues. V gave up 0 bases and J gave up 5 bases, with 5 bases separating them. The CDR3 here is CASSLGQNEKLFF. The CDR3 DNA reads as TGTGCCAGCAGCTTGGGGCAAAATGAAAAACTGTTTTTT.

Only a few counts were recorded for this clonotype. The V and J genes are TRBV19 and TRBJ2-1; tentatively, D is TRBD1 (6 bases). The V gene's germline CDR1 is LNHDA and CDR2 SQIVND (reference sequence). There are 13 residues in the CDR3. V was trimmed by 9 bases and J by 3 bases, leaving 12 bases between them. In nucleotides, the CDR3 is TGTGCCAGCCGGGTACAGGGCTACAATGAGCAGTTCTTC. Translated, it gives CASRVQGYNEQFF.

This clonotype was observed at least ten times. The gene calls are TRBV12-3 or TRBV12-4 and TRBJ1-5; a weak D match, TRBD1 (6 bases). There are 16 residues in the CDR3. V shed 4 bases and J shed 8 bases, with 21 bases lying between them. CDR3 sequence reads: CASSSPGQKSREPQHF. DNA of the CDR3: TGTGCCAGCAGTTCCCCCGGACAGAAATCAAGGGAGCCCCAGCATTTT.

This clonotype was seen at least ten times. V and J are TRBV20-1 and TRBJ1-2; D unresolved. CDR1 is DFQATT and CDR2 is SNEGSKA in the germline V gene (reference sequence). The germline V and J ends were trimmed by 0 bases and 6 bases, with 11 bases remaining between them. CDR3 length: 13 residues. The CDR3 coding sequence is TGCAGTGCTAGAGATTTTGGAGGCCATGGCTACACCTTC. The encoded protein is CSARDFGGHGYTF.

This clonotype was detected ten times or more. The CDR3 is CAISESSYEQYF. In nucleotides, the CDR3 is TGTGCCATCAGTGAGTCAAGCTACGAGCAGTACTTC. The rearrangement joins TRBV10-3 to TRBJ2-7, with no clear D. The CDR3 loop spans 12 amino acids. Germline V gene data show CDR1 as ENHRY and CDR2 as SYGVKD. The V and J ends lost 0 bases and 3 bases respectively, with 3 bases between them.

This clonotype was seen repeatedly, ten times or more. This sequence joins TRBV7-9 and TRBJ2-5; 9 bases map to TRBD2. Trimming cost V 0 bases and J 1 base; bases outside gene matches: 0. The CDR3 is 15 amino acids. Germline lookup yields CDR1 SEHNR and CDR2 FQNEAQ (reference sequence). CDR3 sequence: CASSLATSGQETQYF. The CDR3 DNA reads TGTGCCAGCAGCTTAGCGACTAGCGGCCAAGAGACCCAGTACTTC.

The gene calls are TRBV6-1 and TRBJ1-5, with D unresolved. The V gene's germline CDR1 is MNHNS and CDR2 SASEGT. Trimming removed 8 bases at V and 3 bases at J, with 11 bases between. This CDR3 spans 13 amino acids. CDR3 region: CASVKRYNQPQHF. DNA for the CDR3: TGTGCCAGCGTGAAACGGTACAATCAGCCCCAGCATTTT.

As concerns this clonotype: Possible read error: a much larger clone is one base away. This chain connects TRBV7-2 to TRBJ2-7; D uncertain. V was clipped by 1 base and J by 1 base, with 11 bases between them. CDR3 length equals 15 residues. Germline V CDR1 and CDR2: SGHTA, FQGNSA. The CDR3 reads CASSLEWKGSYEQYF. CDR3 nucleotide sequence: TGTGCCAGCAGCTTAGAGTGGAAGGGTTCCTACGAGCAGTACTTC.

With respect to this clonotype: Since a much larger clone is just one base distant, this may be a read error. The rearrangement uses TRBV28 and TRBJ1-4, with D perhaps matching TRBD1 (6 bases). Germline V gives CDR1 MDHEN, CDR2 SYDVKM. The CDR3 covers 13 residues. The CDR3 spells CVIRGSTNEKLFF. The CDR3 region has the DNA TGTGTCATCAGGGGATCAACTAATGAAAAACTGTTTTTT.

This clonotype was picked up many times. Here the CDR3 DNA reads TGTGCCAGCAGCGTCGGGAGCGGGACCGGAGGGCGGGAGCAGTTCTTC. Translation: CASSVGSGTGGREQFF. The chain links TRBV6-1 to TRBJ2-1, with 7 bases fitting TRBD2. Per the germline V gene, CDR1 is MNHNS and CDR2 is SASEGT. J was trimmed by 10 bases and V by 6 bases; bases with no gene match: 18. This CDR3 region has 16 residues.

This clonotype came up many times. The chain carries TRBV12-3 or TRBV12-4 and TRBJ2-6, with D tentatively TRBD1 (5 bases). This CDR3 region has 17 residues. Trimming took 4 bases from V and 4 from J, leaving 17 bases between them. CDR3 protein: CASSSGSWGSGANVLTF. The CDR3 bases are TGTGCCAGCAGTTCTGGCTCCTGGGGCTCGGGGGCCAACGTCCTGACTTTC.